The present T cell receptor beta chain was sequenced within a study of identical twins. This clonotype was observed a few times. The antigen is unknown. Each donor (without exception) was a healthy Caucasian. Overall study results and limits: Analyses of zero insertions could, in part, be confounded by invariant MAIT and iNKT cells. Alpha sequences out of frame and shared by twins had excess low generation probability.

TCRdb redid the calling of the 5' RACE reads with MiXCR, one entry per CDR3 protein. The data hold about 890,000 distinct CDR3 sequences, with roughly 12% observed a single time. V lost 2 bases and J lost 5, with 14 bases in between. Germline V gives CDR1 SGDLS, CDR2 YYNGEE. The CDR3 sequence is 15 residues long. These sequences were also reported in another study, on yellow fever vaccine responses in identical twins.

The sample taken for sequencing was PBMCs. J is TRBJ2-1 and V is TRBV9; no firm D call. This sequence was found in a woman aged 18-30 years in good health. In nucleotides, the CDR3 is TGTGCCAGCAGCGTCGCCCAGCCAGGCGACAATGAGCAGTTCTTC. Its translation is CASSVAQPGDNEQFF.